The next 21 T cell receptor beta chains were all read from a single sample in a study of T-cell memory formation after mild COVID-19 listed by TCRdb under 2021. The library was obtained by 5' RACE. Sequencer: Illumina NovaSeq 6000. TCRdb's own reprocessing of the public reads used fastp at Q25 and MiXCR and kept productive beta chains. Merged by CDR3 protein, the rows form single entries marked with the most common genes and DNA. This sample holds 450,000 or so distinct CDR3 sequences; 20% were observed only once. In total, the top ten clones hold roughly 8.4% of the sample. Sample: PBMCs or a T cell subset sorted from them (not recorded which). Receptors were obtained from an adult woman who had mild COVID-19 (a few samples of this study predate the infection). The sample titles of this study are shuffled in the database, so cell type and time point are left out; the donor was told from shared clones.

This clonotype was seen more than once but under ten times. This sequence joins TRBV18 and TRBJ2-1; 13 positions agree with TRBD2. Per the germline V gene, CDR1 is KGHSH and CDR2 is LQKENI. Trimming cost V 3 bases and J 10 bases; bases outside gene matches: 6. This CDR3 has 15 residues. The CDR3 coding sequence is TGTGCCAGCTCACCCACTAGCGGGAGGGCCCAAGAGCAGTTCTTC. It specifies CASSPTSGRAQEQFF.

This chain joins TRBV12-3 or TRBV12-4 and TRBJ1-1; 10 positions agree with TRBD1. V was pared by 7 bases and J by 4 bases, with 3 bases of the junction left unmatched. This CDR3 is built from 13 residues. The CDR3 loop reads CASMGQGRTEAFF. The CDR3 coding sequence is TGTGCCAGCATGGGACAGGGGCGCACTGAAGCTTTCTTT.

The chain combines TRBV7-9 with TRBJ2-1; unclear D gene. The CDR3 spans 15 residues. The V gene's germline CDR1 is SEHNR and CDR2 FQNEAQ (reference sequence). The ends were cut back, 1 base at V and 5 bases at J, with 12 bases in the middle. Written as DNA, the CDR3 is TGTGCCAGCAGCTTAGATTTCTATCCTAACAATGAGCAGTTCTTC. Amino acid sequence: CASSLDFYPNNEQFF.

The sample holds a few counts of this clonotype. The chain uses TRBV6-5 and TRBJ1-1; the D is unclear. The CDR3 loop spans 16 amino acids. Deletions cut 0 bases from V and 3 bases from J, with 14 bases between. Germline V CDR1 and CDR2: MNHEY, SVGAGI. The CDR3 here is CASSYSRLGVDTEAFF. DNA for the CDR3: TGTGCCAGCAGTTACTCGCGGCTGGGTGTCGACACTGAAGCTTTCTTT.

This clonotype was seen more than once but under ten times. The chain carries TRBV4-1 and TRBJ2-7; 7 nucleotides line up with TRBD2. V lost 5 bases to trimming and J lost 2 bases; unmatched junction nucleotides: 3. Germline V lookup: CDR1 MGHRA, CDR2 YSYEKL. The CDR3 has 13 residues. The CDR3 bases are TGCGCCAGCAGCATTGGGACTACCTACGAGCAGTACTTC. This encodes CASSIGTTYEQYF.

V gene TRBV5-1 combines with J gene TRBJ2-1; the D gene is possibly TRBD2 (6 bases). CDR3 size: 16 residues. V lost 1 base and J lost 4, with 15 bases in between. Germline V gives CDR1 SGHRS, CDR2 YFSETQ. Written as DNA, the CDR3 is TGCGCCAGCAGCTTGCCCGTCTCGGGAGTTTACAATGAGCAGTTCTTC. Its protein product is CASSLPVSGVYNEQFF.

The chain recombines TRBV6-5 with TRBJ1-4; 10 nucleotides line up with TRBD1. Germline V CDR1 and CDR2: MNHEY, SVGAGI. CDR3 size: 14 residues. With V trimmed by 6 bases and J by 8 bases, 6 bases remained unmatched. The CDR3 region is CASRRQGAREKLFF. The DNA for the CDR3 is TGTGCCAGCAGGAGACAGGGGGCGCGAGAAAAACTGTTTTTT.

The chain links TRBV11-2 to TRBJ2-1; 9 nucleotides line up with TRBD1. Losses at the gene ends were 7 bases for V and 15 bases for J; bases not matched to a gene: 19. This CDR3 contains 15 residues. Germline V gives CDR1 SGHAT, CDR2 FQNNGV. The CDR3 is CASTQAGTGKPRPFF. DNA of the CDR3: TGTGCCAGCACCCAAGCCGGGACAGGGAAACCTAGGCCGTTCTTC.

This sequence joins TRBV7-9 and TRBJ2-7; 7 bases are shared with TRBD1. The germline V gene encodes CDR1 SEHNR and CDR2 FQNEAQ (reference sequence). V trimming: 5 bases; J trimming: 2 bases; junction bases outside the gene matches: 9. This CDR3 has 15 residues. The CDR3 bases are TGTGCCAGCAGCGATAGACAGGGCCGGGCCTACGAGCAGTACTTC. Encoded protein: CASSDRQGRAYEQYF.

V gene TRBV7-8 combines with J gene TRBJ2-1; 7 bases agree with TRBD1. J gave up 4 bases and V 2 bases, and 14 bases lay outside the gene matches. Germline CDR1 is SGHVS and CDR2 is FQNEAQ. The CDR3 covers 18 residues. The CDR3 reads CASSLRLAGRGRYNEQFF. The CDR3 DNA follows: TGTGCCAGCAGCTTACGGCTTGCGGGTAGGGGGCGGTACAATGAGCAGTTCTTC.

The CDR3 region is CSVERYTEAFF. The CDR3 nucleotides read TGCAGCGTTGAACGGTACACTGAAGCTTTCTTT. V usage is TRBV29-1 and J usage is TRBJ1-1; D remains ambiguous. Germline V gene lookup returns CDR1 SQVTM and CDR2 ANQGSEA. The length of the CDR3 is 11 residues. The V and J ends lost 2 bases and 3 bases respectively, with 4 bases between them.

This clonotype was observed a few times. The chain is built from TRBV5-1 and TRBJ2-1; tentative D call: TRBD2 (6 bases). The CDR3 is 15 residues long. Germline-derived CDR1 and CDR2 are SGHRS and YFSETQ. V dropped 4 bases and J dropped 5 bases, with 16 bases sitting between them. In DNA, the CDR3 is TGCGCCAGCAGCCAAAGGACTGGGGGGAACAATGAGCAGTTCTTC. Its translation is CASSQRTGGNNEQFF.

This clonotype appeared many times. This chain joins TRBV4-2 and TRBJ2-3, with D maybe TRBD2 (6 bases). The CDR3 is made up of 15 amino acids. The germline V gene has CDR1 LGHNA and CDR2 YNFKEQ. V lost 1 base to trimming and J lost 2 bases, with 10 bases between them. The CDR3 DNA reads as TGTGCCAGCAGCCAAGCCAGCGGGTCCACAGATACGCAGTATTTT. It yields the protein CASSQASGSTDTQYF.

This clonotype was counted only a few times. The chain carries TRBV25-1 and TRBJ1-2; D remains ambiguous. Germline V lookup: CDR1 MGHDK, CDR2 SYGVNS. The V and J ends lost 3 bases and 7 bases respectively, with 6 bases between them. This CDR3 contains 11 residues. CDR3 protein: CASSDGAGYTF. CDR3 in DNA: TGTGCCAGCAGTGACGGCGCTGGCTACACCTTC.

This clonotype was found a few times. V usage is TRBV19 and J usage is TRBJ1-4; no clear D gene. V was cut by 0 bases and J by 0 bases, with 8 bases left in between. The germline V gene encodes CDR1 LNHDA and CDR2 SQIVND (reference sequence). This CDR3 has 16 residues. CDR3 amino acids: CASSIEWGSTNEKLFF. The CDR3 DNA reads TGTGCCAGTAGTATAGAGTGGGGTTCAACTAATGAAAAACTGTTTTTT.

This clonotype was observed a few times. This chain connects TRBV7-2 to TRBJ2-1; D unclear. Germline V lookup: CDR1 SGHTA, CDR2 FQGNSA. V was trimmed by 2 bases and J by 0 bases, leaving 11 bases between them. The CDR3 totals 16 residues. For the CDR3, the DNA is TGTGCCAGCAGCTTATCGTCGGCCCTCTCCTACAATGAGCAGTTCTTC. Translated, it gives CASSLSSALSYNEQFF.

This chain uses TRBV24-1 with TRBJ2-5; 7 nucleotides align to TRBD1. Trimming cost V 4 bases and J 5 bases; bases outside gene matches: 9. This CDR3 region has 15 residues. Germline V gene data show CDR1 as KGHDR and CDR2 as SFDVKD. CDR3: CATSEQGRAGETQYF. The CDR3 DNA reads TGTGCCACCAGTGAACAGGGGAGAGCCGGGGAGACCCAGTACTTC.

V usage is TRBV19 and J usage is TRBJ2-2; D unresolved. This CDR3 comprises 13 residues. Germline CDR1 LNHDA, CDR2 SQIVND (reference sequence). V was clipped by 5 bases and J by 6 bases, with 10 bases between them. CDR3 in amino acids: CASSRGEAGELFF. The CDR3, as DNA: TGTGCCAGTAGTCGAGGAGAGGCCGGGGAGCTGTTTTTT.

V usage is TRBV12-3 or TRBV12-4 and J usage is TRBJ2-6, with 12 bases identical to TRBD1. V dropped 11 bases and J dropped 4; count of bases not matched to a gene: 6. This CDR3 contains 15 residues. The CDR3 region has the DNA TGTGCCGGGGGACAGGGGGCACGAGGGGCCAACGTCCTGACTTTC. Its translation: CAGGQGARGANVLTF.

This clonotype was seen ten or more times. The DNA for the CDR3 is TGCGCCAGCAGCTTGGGGACTAGCACAGATACGCAGTATTTT. Translating it yields CASSLGTSTDTQYF. The V and J genes are TRBV5-1 and TRBJ2-3, with D possibly being TRBD2 (5 bases). This CDR3 spans 14 amino acids. Trimming took off 0 bases at V and 0 bases at J, with 5 bases between the two ends. Germline V gene sequence: CDR1 SGHRS, CDR2 YFSETQ.

This clonotype appeared a few times. This chain uses TRBV6-5 with TRBJ2-7, with 10 bases that match TRBD2. Looked up from germline, CDR1 is MNHEY and CDR2 is SVGAGI. V trimming: 0 bases; J trimming: 3 bases; junction bases outside the gene matches: 14. The CDR3 spans 19 residues. CDR3 coding DNA: TGTGCCAGCAGTTACTCCTTGGTAGCGGGGGGTCCAGCCTACTACGAGCAGTACTTC. Translating gives CASSYSLVAGGPAYYEQYF.